Listed below are T cell receptor beta chains from one sample, sequenced in a study of vaccination effects on CD4 cells after COVID-19. The repertoire was sequenced with immunoSEQ multiplex PCR; TCRdb's copy has only in-frame clones and lacks some. The table shows 50,000 to 65,000 clones, with approximately 79% occurring only once. What these receptors recognize is not known. The sample in question was CD4+ T cells from PBMCs cultured with HCoV-229E spike peptides, obtained before COVID-19 vaccination. All receptors derive from a human donor who received a COVID-19 vaccine. CDR3s include the opening cysteine and the closing phenylalanine or tryptophan. The D gene is left open where the match is weak. Clone size is stated in some rows and not others, as once, few, many or a class when expanded.

j_call clone_size v_call d_call cdr3_nt cdr3_aa
TRBJ1-1 NA TRBV30 TRBD1 TGTGCCTGGAGTCCTAGACAGGGGCCGGGGGCTTTCTTT CAWSPRQGPGAFF
TRBJ1-1 NA TRBV7-2 NA TGTGCCAGCAGGTTCACCAGGGGTACTGAAGCTTTCTTT CASRFTRGTEAFF
TRBJ2-3 once TRBV28 TRBD2 TGTGCCAGCAGTATTAGCGGGGGGTTGAAGGATACGCAGTATTTT CASSISGGLKDTQYF
TRBJ2-3 NA TRBV7-2 NA TGTGCCAGCAGCTCCCGGACAATGGGGACAGATACGCAGTATTTT CASSSRTMGTDTQYF
TRBJ1-3 NA TRBV30 NA TGTGCCTGGAAATACCCTGTACAGGGCGGAAACACCATATATTTT CAWKYPVQGGNTIYF
TRBJ1-1 NA TRBV6-6 NA TGTGCCAGCAGTCGGGACAAGAACACTGAAGCTTTCTTT CASSRDKNTEAFF
TRBJ1-5 few TRBV27 NA TGTGCCAGCAGCTCTTACAGGACTTTTGACAATCAGCCCCAGCATTTT CASSSYRTFDNQPQHF
TRBJ1-5 NA TRBV28 NA TGTGCCAGCAGGGCAGGGCAGAATCAGCCCCAGCATTTT CASRAGQNQPQHF
TRBJ1-2 NA TRBV24-1 TRBD1 TGTGCCACCAGCCGACAGGGGGTTAACTATGGCTACACCTTC CATSRQGVNYGYTF
TRBJ1-2 NA TRBV2 NA TGTGCCAGCAGTGAAGTTGGGGGGAGCTATGGCTACACCTTC CASSEVGGSYGYTF
TRBJ1-2 NA TRBV5-1 NA TGCGCCAGCAGCTTCTCGGGCGGGTATGGCTACACCTTC CASSFSGGYGYTF
TRBJ2-1 NA TRBV5-1 NA TGCGCCAGCAGCTTGGTCCCTAGCGCTGACTACAATGAGCAGTTCTTC CASSLVPSADYNEQFF
TRBJ2-1 once TRBV9 NA TGTGCCAGCAGCGTAGTTCCAACACAATACAATGAGCAGTTCTTC CASSVVPTQYNEQFF
TRBJ2-1 once TRBV29-1 TRBD1 TGCAGCGTCAACAGGGGGCGCAACTACAATGAGCAGTTCTTC CSVNRGRNYNEQFF
TRBJ1-5 few TRBV6-2/TRBV6-3 TRBD1 TGTGCCAGCAGCAGGGGGACAGGCACAACTCAGCCCCAGCATTTT CASSRGTGTTQPQHF